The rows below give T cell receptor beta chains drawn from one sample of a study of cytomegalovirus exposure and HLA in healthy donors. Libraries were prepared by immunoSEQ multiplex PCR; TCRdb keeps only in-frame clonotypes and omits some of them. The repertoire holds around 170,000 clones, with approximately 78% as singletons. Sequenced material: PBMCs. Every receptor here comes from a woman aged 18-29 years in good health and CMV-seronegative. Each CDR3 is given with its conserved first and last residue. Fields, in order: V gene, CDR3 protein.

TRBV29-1	CSVGGALHTNYGYTF
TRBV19	CASSSLPGTNTGELFF
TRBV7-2	CASSFMLADNEQFF
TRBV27	CASSSPGLAGVLADTQYF
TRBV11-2	CASSSPVEGATGELFF
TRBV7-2	CASSSTTGVAPLHF
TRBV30	CASAQYNEQFF
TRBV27	CASSGGTTAYEQYF
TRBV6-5	CASSYEGADETQYF
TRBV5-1	CASSYRGSTNEKLFF
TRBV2	CASSDAGQGGGYTF
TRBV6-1	CASSGAGGGSDTQYF
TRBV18	CASSPLGRDTEAFF
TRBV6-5	CASSEGVGETQYF
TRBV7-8	CASSLELAGGYEQYF
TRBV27	CASSQPGNRRQYF
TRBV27	CASRPGGLETQYF
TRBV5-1	CASSLPGQGESPLHF
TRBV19	CASTHGTTYEQYF
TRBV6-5	CASTQLAGGTGELFF
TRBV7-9	CASSSTEYNEQFF
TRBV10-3	CAISTEPGARLEKLFF
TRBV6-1	CASSGQGQKNYEQYF
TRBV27	CASSLLESSGANVLTF
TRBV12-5	CASGLDWGGEQFF
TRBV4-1	CASSPGLAGVISADTQYF
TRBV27	CASSPREGLRYNEQFF
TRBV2	CASILTGGETEAFF
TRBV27	CASSLSGQTYEQYF
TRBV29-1	CSVAGGAHEQYF
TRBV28	CASSQPGTEKNIQYF
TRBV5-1	CASSGTSGVQETQYF
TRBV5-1	CASSQDREAYGYTF
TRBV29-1	CSVERGFRWGTRDNEQFF
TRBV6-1	CASVYFTLPGNTIYF
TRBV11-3	CASSPKGNAYNEQFF
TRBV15	CATSRDLANYNEQFF
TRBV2	CASSDPEHSYNSPLHF
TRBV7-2	CASSSWFTGLNEQFF
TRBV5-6	CASSLQGSYNEQFF
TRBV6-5	CASSYSGNTDTQYF
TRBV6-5	CASSSGLYEQYF